The source of this T cell receptor (beta chain) is a study of blood T cell repertoires in COVID-19. The CDR3 length is 12 residues. Trimming removed 7 bases from V and 12 bases from J; junction bases left unmatched: 11. Per germline, CDR1 SEHNR and CDR2 FQNEAQ (reference sequence). Only in-frame clones appear in the TCRdb table, and some are missing; sequencing was by immunoSEQ multiplex PCR. The sample includes hundreds of thousands of clones, around 81% of them seen just once. This TCR came from a man under 40 with acute COVID-19. V is TRBV7-9 and J is TRBJ1-1; 7 positions agree with TRBD1. Sequenced: PBMCs or T cells enriched from blood (not recorded which). The CDR3 sequence is CASTRQGTDTFF. CDR3 sequence (DNA): TGTGCCAGCACCCGACAGGGAACGGACACTTTCTTT.